What follows describes a single TCR beta chain. Its antigen is still unknown. Base qualities are missing; no much larger clone stands one base away. TCR CDR3 regions were amplified from genomic DNA by multiplex PCR using the deep immunoSEQ assay. Extracted genomic DNA from each cell subset was distributed evenly across all wells of several immunoSEQ 96-well plates, and each plate was treated as a replicate. For sorted subsets, 150 to 250 ng genomic DNA, equal to about 30,000 T cell genomes, was loaded into each replicate PCR. The purified libraries were quantified using a Qubit 3.0 fluorometer, sized with a Bioanalyzer 2100, and then quantified again using the KAPA Library Quantification kit. Every immunoSEQ 96-well plate was sequenced on a dedicated single-read 150-cycle Illumina NextSeq 550 flow cell. Per the original workflow: Because the immunoSEQ output held only junctional sequences and lacked quality scores, the filtering could not match the filtering applied to full-length reads. Sequences were annotated with PyIR, a Python wrapper for IgBLAST v1.9, using IMGT germline references to assign V/J genes and CDR3. Reads were removed for weak V/J assignments (E-value above 1e-6), missing CDR3, stop codons, out-of-frame junctions, or ambiguous translated residues. V3J clonotypes were defined by identical inferred V gene, J gene, and CDR3 amino acid sequence. The percentage overlap between two repertoires was calculated by dividing the number of shared unique clonotypes by the size of the smaller repertoire. RTK rarefaction, the Chao1 estimator, and Recon v2.1 estimates of unobserved clonotypes were used to assess repertoire richness. OLGA was used to compute generation probabilities for all TCRbeta clonotypes that the gDNA method yielded from a handful of donors. TCRdb stores this immuneACCESS table with in-frame sequences only. Part of the clones is absent; in the studies checked, under half of the shortfall reflects unresolved V genes, and no reason is known for the rest. That table furnishes V, J and clone size, whereas the DNA furnished D and trimming. For this sample there are about 1.5 million clones; 95% to 99% appear just once. The top ten hold roughly 0.45% of the sample.

These data come from a study of shared clonotypes between healthy human individuals (dated by TCRdb to about 2020). Study-level background: The cohort comprised a couple of women and three men aged 18 to 49 years. For each donor, three plates each were used for CD4 naive and CD4 memory, two plates were used for CD8 naive, and one plate was used for CD8 memory. The study deeply sequenced blood TCR repertoires of roughly five healthy adults to estimate repertoire size and the extent of clonotype sharing between individuals. To increase sequencing depth and limit assay-specific biases, different laboratories used diverse techniques to prepare libraries and sequence TCR repertoires. Between about 0.94 and 10 billion PBMCs per donor were obtained by leukapheresis.

The paper as a whole reports these results and caveats: Sampling was limited to blood, and TCR repertoires in tissue likely differ from TCR repertoires in blood. Clonotypes shared by all four sorted-subset donors showed higher generation probabilities than non-shared clonotypes. Across four donors, approximately 5% of naive CD4, approximately 3.6% of naive CD8, approximately 2.5% of memory CD4, and approximately 0.42% of memory CD8 clonotypes were shared. Rarefaction of sorted-subset datasets indicated incomplete sequencing despite the large sequencing depth. The genetic and exposure-history diversity represented was limited by the small number of donors. Based on pairwise subsampling, the degree of clonotype sharing among donors was expected to be affected by sequencing depth. Naive subsets generally had larger estimated clonotype richness than memory subsets did.

The donors were healthy, HIV-negative adults with no recently reported acute infections or vaccinations. Every donor was a Caucasian adult residing in Nashville, Tennessee, USA. Magnetic negative selection was used to enrich CD4+ T cells, after which naive cells were positively selected on CD45RA and the negative fraction became the memory subset. Blood was obtained by leukapheresis, after which PBMCs were separated by Ficoll-Histopaque density gradient centrifugation and cryopreserved in liquid nitrogen vapor phase. Analytical flow cytometry was used to check the purity and quantity of each magnetically sorted T cell population. Each sorted fraction had its genomic DNA isolated and then quantified by UV absorbance on a Nanodrop 2000c. There are 15 amino acids in the CDR3, from cysteine to phenylalanine inclusive. The sequence is cut down to CDR3 DNA, 45 bases in frame from base 1. V drops 7 bases and J drops 12 bases, leaving 25 bases in between. CDR1 and CDR2 were assigned from the germline V gene (reference sequence) as LNHDA and SQIVND.

The sequence was obtained from a man aged 25-45 years in good health. The sample consisted of naive CD4+ T cells sorted from blood. In the paper's terms, the cell subset or site label means: CD45RA+ positively selected. The chain joins TRBV19 to TRBJ2-1, and perhaps TRBD1 as D gene, on 6 matching bases. The DNA reads TGTGCCAGTACCCCAGAGGGGGTGGTTACAATGAGGCAGTTCTTC. It encodes CASTPEGVVTMRQFF.